This T cell receptor beta chain was found in a study of blood T cell repertoires in COVID-19. On the study more broadly: The origin of the acute and convalescent COVID-19 samples was the United States, Italy and Spain.

Seattle researchers signed up patients amid active infection and tracked them longitudinally. Original processing methods: Cell counts per sample came from amplifying reference gene primers. Produced via immunoSEQ multiplex PCR; TCRdb's table is partial and in-frame only. That table supplies the V and J calls and clone size; D and trimming were determined from the DNA. This sample has about 200,000 clones, with around four fifths found just once. After removal of 3 bases from V and 5 bases from J, the junction contained 7 bases not matched to a gene. The germline V gene has CDR1 LNHDA and CDR2 SQIVND (reference sequence). CDR3 length: 16 residues.

This receptor was taken from a man in his sixties with COVID-19, enrolled during active disease. The chain is built from TRBV19 and TRBJ1-4, with 9 positions matching TRBD1. Sequencing was done on a sample of peripheral blood. Written as DNA, the CDR3 is TGTGCCAGTAGTATTACGTCCGACAGGGGGAATGAAAAACTGTTTTTT. Its protein product is CASSITSDRGNEKLFF.